These 18 T cell receptor beta chains came from one sample sequenced in a study of blood T cell repertoires in COVID-19. Measured with immunoSEQ multiplex PCR; TCRdb has only the in-frame clones, and not every one. The sample holds 200,000 to 250,000 clones, approximately 86% seen once. The specimen was peripheral blood. These receptors came from a woman in her 30s who had recovered from COVID-19.

The genes are TRBV19 and TRBJ2-7; the D gene is possibly TRBD2 (6 bases). V was trimmed by 7 bases and J by 2 bases, leaving 12 bases between them. Germline CDR1 reads LNHDA; CDR2 reads SQIVND (reference sequence). The CDR3 is 13 residues long. The CDR3 reads CASTAGSAYEQYF. The CDR3 DNA reads TGTGCCAGTACCGCGGGGAGTGCCTACGAGCAGTACTTC.

V and J are TRBV3-1 (or the pseudogene TRBV3-2) and TRBJ2-1; the match to TRBD1 covers 7 bases. Unmatched junction bases numbered 22, after V lost 7 bases and J lost 7 bases. Germline CDR1 LGHDT, CDR2 YNNKEL (reference sequence). The CDR3 consists of 18 residues. The CDR3 DNA follows: TGTGCCAGCAACCGTTGGGGCTGGACAGGCCAGAAAAGGAATGAGCAGTTCTTC. Protein sequence: CASNRWGWTGQKRNEQFF.

The CDR3 spells CASSLSPSGGGEQYF. The CDR3 DNA sequence: TGTGCCAGCAGTTTATCGCCTAGCGGGGGTGGGGAGCAGTACTTC. The chain recombines TRBV27 with TRBJ2-7; TRBD2 matches 10 bases. This CDR3 is 15 amino acids long. Unmatched junction bases numbered 6, after V lost 0 bases and J lost 7 bases. Per the germline V gene, CDR1 is MNHEY and CDR2 is SMNVEV (reference sequence).

The chain couples TRBV2 to TRBJ1-1; the match to TRBD1 covers 7 bases. The CDR3 spans 11 residues. Trimming removed 6 bases from V and 7 bases from J; junction bases left unmatched: 2. Germline V gene lookup returns CDR1 SNHLY and CDR2 FYNNEI. The CDR3 nucleotides are TGTGCCAGCAGCGGGGACAGTGAAGCTTTCTTT. It encodes CASSGDSEAFF.

The rearrangement links TRBV12-3 or TRBV12-4 to TRBJ1-1; tentative D call: TRBD1 (5 bases). The CDR3 spans 12 residues. V lost 8 bases and J lost 4, with 11 bases in between. CDR3 coding DNA: TGTGCCAGCCTGTCGGGGGGCACTGAAGCTTTCTTT. This sequence encodes CASLSGGTEAFF.

The chain links TRBV5-1 to TRBJ2-1; 8 nucleotides match TRBD1. The length of the CDR3 is 14 residues. Trimming at V came to 1 base and at J to 9 bases, leaving 6 bases not matched to a gene. Germline V gives CDR1 SGHRS, CDR2 YFSETQ. CDR3 coding DNA: TGCGCCAGCAGCTTGAGCCAGGGGGCTGGTGAGCAGTTCTTC. As protein: CASSLSQGAGEQFF. The variable domain in full, completed from reference TRBV5-1 and TRBJ2-1, reads KAGVTQTPRYLIKTRGQQVTLSCSPISGHRSVSWYQQTPGQGLQFLFEYFSETQRNKGNFPGRFSGRQFSNSRSEMNVSTLELGDSALYLCASSLSQGAGEQFFGPGTRLTVL.

This clone was picked up a small number of times. This sequence joins TRBV4-1 and TRBJ2-7; weak D call: TRBD2 (5 bases). This CDR3 is built from 16 residues. Germline V CDR1 and CDR2: MGHRA, YSYEKL. V lost 1 base, J lost 2 bases, and 15 bases lay in between. The CDR3 spells CASSQGVSGPAYEQYF. In DNA, the CDR3 is TGCGCCAGCAGCCAAGGGGTCAGCGGACCCGCCTACGAGCAGTACTTC.

The rearrangement links TRBV5-6 to TRBJ2-2; maybe TRBD1 (6 bases). The CDR3 sequence is 17 residues long. Trimming pared 3 bases from V and 0 bases from J, leaving 15 bases between. Germline assignment: CDR1 SGHDT and CDR2 YYEEEE. In nucleotides, the CDR3 is TGTGCCAGCAGCTCACCATACAGGGACCCGAACACCGGGGAGCTGTTTTTT. It is translated as CASSSPYRDPNTGELFF. Full variable domain (missing parts from reference TRBV5-6 and TRBJ2-2): DAGVTQSPTHLIKTRGQQVTLRCSPKSGHDTVSWYQQALGQGPQFIFQYYEEEERQRGNFPDRFSGHQFPNYSSELNVNALLLGDSALYLCASSSPYRDPNTGELFFGEGSRLTVL.

This clone is a singleton in its sample. The rearrangement uses TRBV6-5 and TRBJ2-7; weak D call: TRBD1 (5 bases). The CDR3 has 14 residues. From germline, CDR1 is MNHEY and CDR2 SVGAGI. Trimming cost V 7 bases and J 3 bases, with 16 bases left between them. CDR3 DNA: TGTGCCAGCACCTCACCAGGGAATAACTACGAGCAGTACTTC. It is translated as CASTSPGNNYEQYF.

This clone has more than one count but fewer than ten. The genes are TRBV2 and TRBJ2-3; weak D call: TRBD2 (6 bases). Germline V CDR1 and CDR2: SNHLY, FYNNEI. The CDR3 totals 13 residues. The V end lost 10 bases, the J end lost 3 bases, and 14 bases lay between the germline ends. The CDR3 spells CATSRGTTDTQYF. The CDR3 DNA sequence: TGTGCCACCTCCCGGGGGACGACAGATACGCAGTATTTT.

The V and J genes are TRBV25-1 and TRBJ1-6; TRBD1 might be the D (6 bases). The CDR3 is 15 residues long. Germline CDR1 and CDR2: MGHDK and SYGVNS. Trimming shortened V by 1 base and J by 14 bases, and 18 bases separated the two germline ends. The CDR3 sequence is CASSESRGLGRTLHF. Written as DNA, the CDR3 is TGTGCCAGCAGTGAATCGCGGGGGCTCGGCCGCACCCTCCACTTT. The full variable domain, rest sourced from reference TRBV25-1 and TRBJ1-6, is EADIYQTPRYLVIGTGKKITLECSQTMGHDKMYWYQQDPGMELHLIHYSYGVNSTEKGDLSSESTVSRIRTEHFPLTLESARPSHTSQYLCASSESRGLGRTLHFGNGTRLTVT.

This clone showed up just once. The chain combines TRBV19 with TRBJ1-1; D is uncertain. The germline V gene has CDR1 LNHDA and CDR2 SQIVND (reference sequence). V shed 1 base and J shed 7 bases, with 10 bases lying between them. The CDR3 extends over 13 amino acids. CDR3 loop: CASSIGAGYEAFF. In DNA form, the CDR3 reads TGTGCCAGTAGTATAGGGGCAGGTTATGAAGCTTTCTTT.

The chain employs TRBV2 and TRBJ1-2; D not resolved. The CDR3 spans 11 residues. V was clipped by 8 bases and J by 8 bases, with 12 bases between them. The V gene's germline CDR1 is SNHLY and CDR2 FYNNEI. CDR3 bases: TGTGCCAGCGCGTACTCGGGAGGCTACACCTTC. As protein: CASAYSGGYTF.

The V and J genes are TRBV5-6 and TRBJ1-1; D call uncertain. Trimming stripped 3 bases from V and 9 bases from J, with 15 bases between. The germline V gene encodes CDR1 SGHDT and CDR2 YYEEEE. The CDR3 runs to 13 residues. This chain's CDR3 is CASSSSGENKAFF. CDR3 in DNA: TGTGCCAGCAGCTCCTCTGGGGAGAATAAAGCTTTCTTT.

The rearrangement links TRBV11-3 to TRBJ2-7; 10 bases are a match to TRBD1. The CDR3 contains 14 residues. Germline loops: CDR1 SGHNT, CDR2 YENEEA. V lost 5 bases to trimming and J lost 4 bases; unmatched junction nucleotides: 5. The CDR3 region is CASSVRDRGYEQYF. The CDR3 region has the DNA TGTGCCAGCAGCGTACGGGACAGGGGTTACGAGCAGTACTTC. Full variable domain (missing parts from reference TRBV11-3 and TRBJ2-7): EAGVVQSPRYKIIEKKQPVAFWCNPISGHNTLYWYLQNLGQGPELLIRYENEEAVDDSQLPKDRFSAERLKGVDSTLKIQPAELGDSAVYLCASSVRDRGYEQYFGPGTRLTVT.

The CDR3 spells CASSLGAHSPLHF. In DNA form, the CDR3 reads TGTGCCAGCAGCTTAGGGGCACATTCACCCCTCCACTTT. The chain carries TRBV7-3 and TRBJ1-6; D is perhaps TRBD1 (5 bases). Deletions cut 2 bases from V and 8 bases from J, with 7 bases between. The CDR3 runs to 13 residues. In germline, CDR1 is SGHTA, CDR2 FQGTGA.

This chain links TRBV12-3 or TRBV12-4 with TRBJ2-5, with unresolved D. V was pared by 6 bases and J by 0 bases, with 5 bases between. This CDR3 is built from 12 residues. The CDR3 DNA sequence: TGTGCCAGCAGCCGGGACCAAGAGACCCAGTACTTC. Translation gives CASSRDQETQYF.

J is TRBJ2-7 and V is TRBV7-2; 8 positions match TRBD1. The CDR3 runs 15 residues. The junction had 4 bases not matched to a gene; V was cut back by 3 bases and J by 0 bases. Germline V gene sequence: CDR1 SGHTA, CDR2 FQGNSA. For the CDR3, the DNA is TGTGCCAGCAGCTTCCGACAGGGGTCCTCCTACGAGCAGTACTTC. The encoded protein is CASSFRQGSSYEQYF.